This T cell receptor (beta chain) was captured in a study of shared clonotypes between healthy human individuals. CD45RO negativity and positive selection for CCR7 defined naive CD8 cells, a population that excluded terminally differentiated effector memory CD45RA+ cells. Every one of the donors was a Caucasian adult that lived in Nashville, Tennessee. Study outcomes and limitations: Estimated richness was generally greater in naive than memory subsets. Expectations were that clonotype sharing among donors would be affected by sequencing depth.

Germline V lookup: CDR1 MNHEY, CDR2 SMNVEV (reference sequence). Deletions cut 11 bases from V and 8 bases from J, with 19 bases between. The CDR3 contains 13 residues. A remark on this clone: Antigen: not known.

Produced via immunoSEQ multiplex PCR; TCRdb's table is partial and in-frame only. Of more than 2 million clones listed, 85% to 95% are singletons. This clonotype was sampled from a man younger than 35 in good health. Some clones in this sample may be carry-over from other donors' samples. Sequenced sample: naive CD8+ T cells from PBMCs. The J gene is TRBJ2-1, the V gene TRBV27; D might be TRBD2 (6 bases). CDR3 amino acids: CAVMGLPSHEQFF. DNA of the CDR3: TGTGCCGTAATGGGACTCCCCAGCCATGAGCAGTTCTTC.